This TCR beta chain originates from a study of blood T cell repertoires in COVID-19 (dated by TCRdb to the early 2020s). About the full investigation: Collaborator samples came from the United States, Italy and Spain and covered acute and convalescent phases of COVID-19. Subjects who had been exposed to COVID-19, were actively infected with it, or had recovered from it provided the deeply sampled blood TCRbeta repertoires that made up the dataset. Samples came from the ongoing ImmuneRACE study (first 160 participants) plus 1,254 subjects from 6 global collaborators. The sample metadata nearly always contained a de-identified subject ID, COVID-19 status, age in years and sex. Where available, HLA class I and class II types were taken from metadata supplied by the sample provider and were not determined by assay-based typing. The repertoires were made available in a free public database intended to serve as a resource for research on the immune response to SARS-CoV-2. The material from the prospective study consisted of cDNA or gDNA derived from T cells, B-cell-depleted T cells, or PBMCs.

The CDR3 numbers 12 residues from cysteine through phenylalanine. Of the read, only the CDR3 DNA is kept; its 36 bases are in frame from base 1. CDR1 and CDR2 (SGHTA, FQGNSA) derive from the germline V gene. Trimmed from V: 5 bases; trimmed from J: 12 bases; junction bases lacking a gene match: 7. About this clone itself: Its antigen has not been determined. Base qualities are not recorded, but no much larger clone differs from it by a single base.

What the authors observed across the whole study: The amount of clinical and demographic metadata varied by source and participant and was provided uncurated.

Collaborating institutions collected whole blood in K2EDTA tubes following their own protocols. For TCRbeta analysis, collaborators shipped samples in one of three forms: frozen whole blood, isolated PBMCs, or DNA extracted from either of those sample types. TCRbeta CDR3 regions were amplified from genomic DNA by means of the immunoSEQ Assay, a bias-controlled multiplex PCR. In the authors' own workflow: Within the assay, amplification of reference gene primers was used to estimate how many nucleated cells each sample contained. To quantify the absolute abundance of each unique TCRbeta CDR3 rearrangement, sequence reads were collapsed and filtered. For each sample, productive Simpson clonality was calculated as the square root of Simpson's diversity index over productive rearrangements. Imported from immuneACCESS, the table was reduced by TCRdb to in-frame sequences with V and J called. These copies leave out some clones; in studies compared against another copy, an unresolved V gene accounts for under half, and the cause of the remainder is not known. The V and J calls and the clone size are those of that table, but D and trimming were determined from the DNA. The sample profile shows some 150,000 clones; 82% of them were found once. The leading ten clones occupy less than 5% of the sample.

Specimen: peripheral blood. The chain is made from TRBV7-2 and TRBJ2-7; 10 bases in the junction line up with TRBD1. The clonotype comes from a woman of 80 years or more with acute or convalescent COVID-19. CDR3 protein: CASSRGTGDRYF. The sequenced DNA is TGTGCCAGCAGCAGGGGGACAGGGGATCGGTACTTC.